Only one count was recorded for the clone carrying this T cell receptor (beta chain). Germline V gives CDR1 SGHTA, CDR2 FQGNSA. V gave up 3 bases and J gave up 1 base, with 9 bases separating them. The CDR3 extends over 14 amino acids. The sample comes from a study of blood T cell repertoires in COVID-19. Study-level background: Collection of acute and convalescent COVID-19 samples took place in the United States, Italy and Spain. T cells, B-cell-depleted T cells, or PBMCs supplied cDNA or gDNA.

Authors' methods: Counts of nucleated cells, estimated from reference gene primer amplification, were obtained. Repertoires were generated with immunoSEQ multiplex PCR, while TCRdb's copy carries only in-frame clones and drops some. V and J calls plus clone size are reproduced from that table; the DNA served to infer D and trimming. The data show more than 95,000 clones, 75% to 85% seen once. The source of this sequence is a man aged 55 to 70 with acute or convalescent COVID-19. Sequenced sample: peripheral blood. This sequence joins TRBV7-2 and TRBJ2-5; D unclear. The CDR3 DNA is TGTGCCAGCAGCTTCCAGGTTAGCCAAGAGACCCAGTACTTC. Encoded protein: CASSFQVSQETQYF. The full variable domain, with the rest looked up from reference TRBV7-2 and TRBJ2-5, is GAGVSQSPSNKVTEKGKDVELRCDPISGHTALYWYRQSLGQGLEFLIYFQGNSAPDKSGLPSDRFSAERTGGSVSTLTIQRTQQEDSAVYLCASSFQVSQETQYFGPGTRLLVL.